A selection of T cell receptor beta chains follows, all from one sample in a study of cytomegalovirus exposure and HLA in healthy donors. Only in-frame clones appear in the TCRdb table, and some are missing; sequencing was by immunoSEQ multiplex PCR. The table lists about 140,000 clones, 73% of them singletons, with 14% in the top ten. Sequenced material: PBMCs. The receptors derive from a human donor in good health. Each CDR3 is given with its conserved first and last residue. Each record gives: clone size, CDR3 length, D gene, V gene, CDR3 protein. D genes are given only for firm matches. Clone size is stated in some rows and not others, as once, few, many or a class when expanded.

clone_size: NA
cdr3_length: 18
d_call: NA
v_call: TRBV7-6
cdr3_aa: CASSLSPVARGSSYEQYF

clone_size: few
cdr3_length: 11
d_call: NA
v_call: TRBV6-5
cdr3_aa: CASTRGRLYTF

clone_size: NA
cdr3_length: 16
d_call: TRBD2
v_call: TRBV5-4
cdr3_aa: CASSPWGGLAKNIQYF

clone_size: NA
cdr3_length: 16
d_call: TRBD1
v_call: TRBV5-1
cdr3_aa: CASSLVHRGRNTEAFF

clone_size: NA
cdr3_length: 14
d_call: TRBD1
v_call: TRBV9
cdr3_aa: CASSTEGATDTQYF

clone_size: NA
cdr3_length: 16
d_call: NA
v_call: TRBV7-9
cdr3_aa: CATYSRDSTFTDTQYF

clone_size: NA
cdr3_length: 12
d_call: NA
v_call: TRBV9
cdr3_aa: CASSPRENTQYF

clone_size: NA
cdr3_length: 14
d_call: NA
v_call: TRBV30
cdr3_aa: CAWSRRGGSSPLHF

clone_size: NA
cdr3_length: 15
d_call: NA
v_call: TRBV5-4
cdr3_aa: CASSLFPQGRYEQYF

clone_size: once
cdr3_length: 15
d_call: TRBD2
v_call: TRBV7-3
cdr3_aa: CASSLGLAGDNEQFF

clone_size: once
cdr3_length: 15
d_call: TRBD2
v_call: TRBV19
cdr3_aa: CASSSPRTSVETQYF

clone_size: NA
cdr3_length: 14
d_call: NA
v_call: TRBV18
cdr3_aa: CASSPDSAIETQYF

clone_size: NA
cdr3_length: 14
d_call: NA
v_call: TRBV6-5
cdr3_aa: CASSYFGNTGELFF

clone_size: NA
cdr3_length: 13
d_call: TRBD1
v_call: TRBV6-6
cdr3_aa: CASRQGQGMEQYF

clone_size: NA
cdr3_length: 13
d_call: NA
v_call: TRBV15
cdr3_aa: CATGGTAYNEQFF

clone_size: NA
cdr3_length: 15
d_call: NA
v_call: TRBV11-2
cdr3_aa: CASRPNRVYGTEAFF

clone_size: few
cdr3_length: 14
d_call: NA
v_call: TRBV12-5
cdr3_aa: CASGYVGVVGEQYF

clone_size: NA
cdr3_length: 14
d_call: TRBD1
v_call: TRBV28
cdr3_aa: CASTWTGGTDTQYF

clone_size: NA
cdr3_length: 11
d_call: NA
v_call: TRBV5-1
cdr3_aa: CASSLGREKYF

clone_size: NA
cdr3_length: 17
d_call: TRBD1
v_call: TRBV5-1
cdr3_aa: CASSKGQGAWVGETQYF

clone_size: once
cdr3_length: 13
d_call: TRBD1
v_call: TRBV28
cdr3_aa: CASGRQGAYGYTF

clone_size: NA
cdr3_length: 14
d_call: TRBD2
v_call: TRBV28
cdr3_aa: CASSLLGGGYEQYF

clone_size: NA
cdr3_length: 15
d_call: TRBD1
v_call: TRBV13
cdr3_aa: CASSFYGQGAYEQYF

clone_size: NA
cdr3_length: 12
d_call: NA
v_call: TRBV19
cdr3_aa: CASNSQGQEAFF

clone_size: NA
cdr3_length: 17
d_call: TRBD2
v_call: TRBV4-2
cdr3_aa: CASSGTSGGPSTDTQYF

clone_size: NA
cdr3_length: 13
d_call: NA
v_call: TRBV29-1
cdr3_aa: CSVVVTGPYEQYF

clone_size: NA
cdr3_length: 15
d_call: NA
v_call: TRBV5-6
cdr3_aa: CASSQNWGAYNEQFF

clone_size: NA
cdr3_length: 16
d_call: NA
v_call: TRBV4-1
cdr3_aa: CASSHFLRLVMNEQFF

clone_size: NA
cdr3_length: 14
d_call: TRBD1
v_call: TRBV27
cdr3_aa: CASSSPGQELEQYF

clone_size: NA
cdr3_length: 16
d_call: TRBD1
v_call: TRBV19
cdr3_aa: CASSRTGGTFADTQYF

clone_size: NA
cdr3_length: 15
d_call: NA
v_call: TRBV2
cdr3_aa: CASGSGSSYNSPLHF

clone_size: NA
cdr3_length: 13
d_call: NA
v_call: TRBV11-3
cdr3_aa: CASSLDGAGEAFF

clone_size: NA
cdr3_length: 15
d_call: NA
v_call: TRBV7-8
cdr3_aa: CASRLGSGYTGELFF

clone_size: NA
cdr3_length: 14
d_call: TRBD1
v_call: TRBV7-2
cdr3_aa: CASSLVGTVNEQFF

clone_size: NA
cdr3_length: 14
d_call: NA
v_call: TRBV6-5
cdr3_aa: CASRGGGQNTEAFF

clone_size: NA
cdr3_length: 16
d_call: TRBD2
v_call: TRBV4-1
cdr3_aa: CASSQRASGVSLEQFF

clone_size: NA
cdr3_length: 15
d_call: NA
v_call: TRBV7-2
cdr3_aa: CASSLEGGSYNEQFF

clone_size: few
cdr3_length: 17
d_call: NA
v_call: TRBV4-1
cdr3_aa: CASSQAVPYPMNTEAFF

clone_size: NA
cdr3_length: 14
d_call: TRBD1
v_call: TRBV5-1
cdr3_aa: CASSLGTGNTEAFF

clone_size: NA
cdr3_length: 11
d_call: NA
v_call: TRBV30
cdr3_aa: CAWNIQETQYF

clone_size: NA
cdr3_length: 17
d_call: TRBD1
v_call: TRBV4-2
cdr3_aa: CASSQDLLWQGEKGYTF

clone_size: NA
cdr3_length: 15
d_call: TRBD2
v_call: TRBV5-1
cdr3_aa: CASGTSAGSGETQYF

clone_size: once
cdr3_length: 17
d_call: TRBD2
v_call: TRBV5-8
cdr3_aa: CASSLAGLAGDNNEQFF

clone_size: NA
cdr3_length: 18
d_call: NA
v_call: TRBV2
cdr3_aa: CASSVSRTNLRSYNEQFF

clone_size: once
cdr3_length: 14
d_call: NA
v_call: TRBV5-5
cdr3_aa: CASSVERRNNEQFF

clone_size: NA
cdr3_length: 14
d_call: NA
v_call: TRBV15
cdr3_aa: CATKAGKGNQPQHF

clone_size: NA
cdr3_length: 17
d_call: TRBD2
v_call: TRBV5-1
cdr3_aa: CASSLDYSGTSSYEQYF

clone_size: NA
cdr3_length: 15
d_call: NA
v_call: TRBV7-9
cdr3_aa: CASSLGQGFNEKLFF

clone_size: NA
cdr3_length: 17
d_call: TRBD2
v_call: TRBV4-2
cdr3_aa: CASSQALFGTSRVEQFF

clone_size: NA
cdr3_length: 17
d_call: NA
v_call: TRBV5-4
cdr3_aa: CASSLALGGALSETQYF

clone_size: once
cdr3_length: 16
d_call: NA
v_call: TRBV2
cdr3_aa: CASSALRGGRNSPLHF

clone_size: NA
cdr3_length: 15
d_call: TRBD2
v_call: TRBV2
cdr3_aa: CASSDGGGPFYEQYF

clone_size: NA
cdr3_length: 15
d_call: NA
v_call: TRBV5-1
cdr3_aa: CASSDLRQDNYGYTF

clone_size: once
cdr3_length: 15
d_call: NA
v_call: TRBV11-3
cdr3_aa: CASSNTPGEDYEQYF

clone_size: NA
cdr3_length: 17
d_call: NA
v_call: TRBV7-9
cdr3_aa: CASILPPLGGLGYGYTF

clone_size: once
cdr3_length: 13
d_call: TRBD2
v_call: TRBV5-4
cdr3_aa: CASSPTLAGAEYF

clone_size: NA
cdr3_length: 18
d_call: TRBD1
v_call: TRBV14
cdr3_aa: CASSPGGMTGVGANVLTF

clone_size: NA
cdr3_length: 15
d_call: NA
v_call: TRBV5-6
cdr3_aa: CASSFRAISYNEQFF

clone_size: few
cdr3_length: 13
d_call: NA
v_call: TRBV10-1
cdr3_aa: CASSGGARTEAFF

clone_size: few
cdr3_length: 17
d_call: TRBD2
v_call: TRBV4-2
cdr3_aa: CASSQDWTSGGAREQFF